The 30 T cell receptor beta chains given below trace back to one sample, sequenced in a study of CD8 T cells in ankylosing spondylitis. TCRdb re-called the 5' RACE reads through MiXCR, storing one row per CDR3 protein. The table has a few hundred thousand distinct CDR3 sequences, roughly 10% seen once; the top ten hold roughly 23%. The sample was blood, either unsorted or a sorted T cell fraction (not recorded which). These receptors all stem from a male donor with ankylosing spondylitis or in good health (not recorded which).

This clonotype was found many times. The V and J genes are TRBV10-2 and TRBJ2-3; 10 bases match TRBD2. With 6 bases clipped from V and 0 bases from J, the junction kept 12 bases outside the gene matches. CDR1 is WSHSY and CDR2 is SAAADI in the germline V gene. The CDR3 spans 18 residues. CDR3 amino acids: CASRSTSGAGSSTDTQYF. CDR3 coding DNA: TGCGCCAGCAGGAGCACTAGCGGGGCAGGATCTAGCACAGATACGCAGTATTTT.

This clonotype was seen ten or more times. CDR3 loop: CASSLDRGQAKNIQYF. CDR3 in DNA: TGTGCCAGCAGTTTGGACAGGGGGCAAGCCAAAAACATTCAGTACTTC. The V call is TRBV28, the J call TRBJ2-4, with 11 bases identical to TRBD1. V was clipped by 3 bases and J by 0 bases; unmatched bases: 1. Germline V gives CDR1 MDHEN, CDR2 SYDVKM. The CDR3 is 16 residues long.

This clonotype was observed a handful of times. This chain connects TRBV7-2 to TRBJ2-7; D is perhaps TRBD1 (6 bases). Per the germline V gene, CDR1 is SGHTA and CDR2 is FQGNSA. The ends were cut back, 6 bases at V and 3 bases at J, with 18 bases in the middle. The CDR3 contains 15 residues. The CDR3 loop is CASRYRDNSIYEQYF. CDR3 nucleotides: TGTGCCAGCAGATACCGGGACAACTCGATCTACGAGCAGTACTTC.

This clonotype was counted a few times. The V gene is TRBV7-2, the J gene TRBJ1-1; D is perhaps TRBD1 (5 bases). The germline CDR1 and CDR2 sequences are SGHTA and FQGNSA. The CDR3 extends over 14 amino acids. Trimming left V 2 bases short and J 2 bases short, with 9 bases between. CDR3 coding DNA: TGTGCCAGCAGCTTACGGGGGGACAACACTGAAGCTTTCTTT. It encodes CASSLRGDNTEAFF.

This clonotype was counted ten times or more. The rearrangement links TRBV5-1 to TRBJ1-5; tentative D call: TRBD1 (5 bases). Germline assignment: CDR1 SGHRS and CDR2 YFSETQ. Trimming took off 2 bases at V and 5 bases at J, with 14 bases between the two ends. CDR3 length: 15 residues. As DNA, the CDR3 is TGCGCCAGCAGCTTCGGGGGTCGGAACGATCAGCCCCAGCATTTT. This codes for CASSFGGRNDQPQHF.

Many counts were recorded for this clonotype. The chain recombines TRBV28 with TRBJ2-1, with a weak D call TRBD2 (5 bases). Germline V gives CDR1 MDHEN, CDR2 SYDVKM. The V and J ends lost 1 base and 9 bases respectively, with 19 bases between them. CDR3 length: 16 residues. The CDR3 is CASSLSTPGKTIEQFF. The CDR3 DNA follows: TGTGCCAGCAGTTTATCCACTCCCGGGAAGACAATTGAGCAGTTCTTC.

This clonotype was observed a handful of times. The chain is built from TRBV5-1 and TRBJ1-2, with D possibly TRBD1 on 5 matching bases. Between the trimmed V and J ends, which lost 0 bases and 6 bases, there was a span of 15 bases. Germline CDR1 is SGHRS and CDR2 is YFSETQ. The CDR3 has 15 residues. CDR3 loop: CASSLGPVAGNGYTF. CDR3 DNA sequence: TGCGCCAGCAGCTTGGGCCCCGTTGCAGGGAATGGCTACACCTTC.

At least ten counts were recorded for this clonotype. V is TRBV4-1 and J is TRBJ2-3, with D possibly TRBD2 on 7 matching bases. Germline loops: CDR1 MGHRA, CDR2 YSYEKL. Trimming removed 3 bases from V and 2 bases from J, with 9 bases in between. The CDR3 totals 14 residues. CDR3 residues: CASSQGGATDTQYF. CDR3 DNA: TGCGCCAGCAGCCAGGGGGGGGCCACAGATACGCAGTATTTT.

This clonotype was counted many times. This sequence joins TRBV29-1 and TRBJ2-7; a weak D match, TRBD2 (7 bases). This CDR3 has 13 amino acids. Germline lookup yields CDR1 SQVTM and CDR2 ANQGSEA. V gave up 5 bases and J gave up 2 bases, with 13 bases separating them. This CDR3 reads CSVKGGATYEQYF. In nucleotides, the CDR3 is TGCAGCGTTAAAGGGGGGGCTACCTACGAGCAGTACTTC.

The chain recombines TRBV12-3 or TRBV12-4 with TRBJ1-5; perhaps TRBD1 as D (5 bases). V lost 3 bases and J lost 0, with 15 bases in between. The CDR3 spans 17 residues. CDR3 loop: CASSLDTVGYSNQPQHF. The CDR3 DNA reads as TGTGCCAGCAGTTTGGACACCGTCGGTTATAGCAATCAGCCCCAGCATTTT.

This clonotype was counted ten times or more. J is TRBJ2-2 and V is TRBV6-5, with a tentative D call TRBD1 (5 bases). This CDR3 spans 16 amino acids. Looked up from germline, CDR1 is MNHEY and CDR2 is SVGAGI. The V end lost 0 bases, the J end lost 3 bases, and 11 bases lay between the germline ends. CDR3 amino acids: CASSYSTDQDTGELFF. The CDR3 nucleotides read TGTGCCAGCAGTTACTCGACAGACCAGGACACCGGGGAGCTGTTTTTT.

This clonotype came up many times. V usage is TRBV5-1 and J usage is TRBJ1-4; D is undetermined. The length of the CDR3 is 14 residues. CDR1 SGHRS and CDR2 YFSETQ come from the germline V gene. The V end was cut by 5 bases, the J end by 2 bases, with 10 bases between. Here the CDR3 reads CASRRTETNEKLFF. CDR3 DNA sequence: TGCGCCAGCAGACGGACGGAGACTAATGAAAAACTGTTTTTT.

In this sample, this clonotype turned up many times. This chain links TRBV7-9 with TRBJ2-6; D perhaps matches TRBD2 (5 bases). Germline CDR1 and CDR2: SEHNR and FQNEAQ (reference sequence). Trimming took 2 bases from V and 0 from J, leaving 8 bases between them. CDR3 size: 16 residues. The chain's CDR3 is CASSLRGNSGANVLTF. CDR3 nucleotide sequence: TGTGCCAGCAGCTTACGGGGTAACTCTGGGGCCAACGTCCTGACTTTC.

Only a few counts were recorded for this clonotype. A much more abundant neighbour one base away suggests this may be a read error. The chain has TRBV7-9 and TRBJ1-2; D is perhaps TRBD1 (5 bases). Germline V gives CDR1 SEHNR, CDR2 FQNEAQ (reference sequence). This CDR3 is 14 amino acids long. The CDR3 sequence is CASSLEQVGYGDTF. CDR3 bases: TGTGCCAGCAGCTTAGAACAGGTTGGCTATGGCGACACCTTC. The full variable domain, with the rest looked up from reference TRBV7-9 and TRBJ1-2, is DTGVSQNPRHKITKRGQNVTFRCDPISEHNRLYWYRQTLGQGPEFLTYFQNEAQLEKSRLLSDRFSAERPKGSFSTLEIQRTEQGDSAMYLCASSLEQVGYGDTFGSGTRLTVV.

There are many counts of this clonotype. V is TRBV5-1 and J is TRBJ1-2; 7 bases are a match to TRBD1. CDR1 SGHRS and CDR2 YFSETQ come from the germline V gene. The J segment lost 6 bases and the V segment lost 3 bases, leaving 11 bases of the junction unmatched. This CDR3 has 15 residues. CDR3 protein: CASSYTGDGGNGYTF. The CDR3 region has the DNA TGCGCCAGCAGCTACACAGGGGACGGGGGGAATGGCTACACCTTC.

This sequence joins TRBV12-3 or TRBV12-4 and TRBJ2-3; D is perhaps TRBD2 (6 bases). The CDR3 extends over 15 amino acids. V was clipped by 5 bases and J by 3 bases, with 15 bases between them. CDR3 protein: CASSLSTRVTDTQYF. For the CDR3, the DNA is TGTGCCAGCAGTCTCTCGACTAGAGTAACAGATACGCAGTATTTT.

In its sample, this clonotype was seen many times. The chain joins TRBV28 to TRBJ1-3; the match to TRBD1 covers 8 bases. The ends lost 5 bases at V and 12 bases at J; junction bases unmatched: 12. The germline V gene encodes CDR1 MDHEN and CDR2 SYDVKM. The CDR3 runs to 14 residues. The CDR3 DNA is TGTGCCAGCAGTACCGGGACAGGAGAAATCATCATATATTTT. This translates into CASSTGTGEIIIYF.

This clonotype came up many times. CDR3 protein: CASSFSQADTQYF. CDR3 nucleotides: TGTGCCAGCAGCTTTTCCCAGGCGGATACGCAGTATTTT. The chain links TRBV7-3 to TRBJ2-3; D remains unclear. Germline CDR1 and CDR2: SGHTA and FQGTGA. The CDR3 runs to 13 residues. Trimming removed 3 bases at V and 6 bases at J, with 10 bases between.

This clonotype was seen a few times. The V call is TRBV12-3 or TRBV12-4, the J call TRBJ2-1, with D perhaps matching TRBD2 (5 bases). The CDR3 is made up of 15 amino acids. The V end lost 8 bases, the J end lost 5 bases, and 19 bases lay between the germline ends. The CDR3 region has the DNA TGTGCCAGCCGTCGGTCTAGCACTTCCCACAATGAGCAGTTCTTC. Amino acids: CASRRSSTSHNEQFF.

The chain carries TRBV7-8 and TRBJ2-3; D is ambiguous. This CDR3 comprises 16 residues. V was clipped by 2 bases and J by 0 bases, with 12 bases between them. Germline-derived CDR1 and CDR2 are SGHVS and FQNEAQ. The CDR3 DNA follows: TGTGCCAGCAGCTTAAGGCAGTACGCCAGCACAGATACGCAGTATTTT. This translates into CASSLRQYASTDTQYF.

This clonotype was recorded a few times. The V call is TRBV14, the J call TRBJ1-5; D is uncertain. Germline V gene sequence: CDR1 SGHDN, CDR2 FVKESK. The germline V and J ends were trimmed by 4 bases and 4 bases, with 8 bases remaining between them. The CDR3 is made up of 13 amino acids. As DNA, the CDR3 is TGTGCCAGCAGCCCAAGTGGTAATCAGCCCCAGCATTTT. It is translated as CASSPSGNQPQHF.

The table lists this clonotype with many counts. The V call is TRBV11-2, the J call TRBJ2-3; D unclear. Looked up from germline, CDR1 is SGHAT and CDR2 is FQNNGV. This CDR3 region has 11 residues. The V end was cut by 5 bases, the J end by 9 bases, with 9 bases between. The CDR3 reads CASSPDPTQYF. The CDR3 DNA reads as TGTGCCAGCAGCCCCGATCCGACGCAGTATTTT.

This clonotype was seen repeatedly, ten times or more. V usage is TRBV5-1 and J usage is TRBJ2-7, with D possibly matching TRBD2 (7 bases). Looked up from germline, CDR1 is SGHRS and CDR2 is YFSETQ. Trimming cost V 4 bases and J 5 bases, with 19 bases left between them. This CDR3 has 15 residues. CDR3 region: CASSLGQGGGDEQYF. The DNA for the CDR3 is TGCGCCAGCAGCCTAGGGCAGGGAGGGGGGGACGAGCAGTACTTC.

Many counts were recorded for this clonotype. The gene calls are TRBV20-1 and TRBJ2-4; TRBD1 might be the D (5 bases). V was clipped by 6 bases and J by 4 bases, with 19 bases between them. The CDR3 has 15 residues. Germline V gene lookup returns CDR1 DFQATT and CDR2 SNEGSKA (reference sequence). The CDR3 nucleotides are TGCAGTGCCCCAGGAAGGGGCGCAGTTAAAAACATTCAGTACTTC. Translated: CSAPGRGAVKNIQYF.

In this sample, this clonotype turned up many times. V is TRBV7-2 and J is TRBJ1-5; D may be TRBD1 (6 bases). The CDR3 contains 15 residues. Germline V lookup: CDR1 SGHTA, CDR2 FQGNSA. V was trimmed by 5 bases and J by 4 bases, leaving 15 bases between them. CDR3 sequence (DNA): TGTGCCAGCAGCCCCTCTGGACAGCTAAATCAGCCCCAGCATTTT. Amino acids: CASSPSGQLNQPQHF. Full variable domain (remainder filled in from reference TRBV7-2 and TRBJ1-5): GAGVSQSPSNKVTEKGKDVELRCDPISGHTALYWYRQSLGQGLEFLIYFQGNSAPDKSGLPSDRFSAERTGGSVSTLTIQRTQQEDSAVYLCASSPSGQLNQPQHFGDGTRLSIL.

The table lists this clonotype with many counts. V and J are TRBV12-3 or TRBV12-4 and TRBJ2-7; D is unclear. Deletions cut 6 bases from V and 2 bases from J, with 11 bases between. The CDR3 is 13 amino acids. The DNA for the CDR3 is TGTGCCAGCAGCTCCACGGTCCCCTACGAGCAGTACTTC. Translated: CASSSTVPYEQYF.

V gene TRBV20-1 combines with J gene TRBJ2-5, with D perhaps assigned TRBD1 or TRBD2 (5 bases each). Deletions cut 0 bases from V and 4 bases from J, with 15 bases between. Per the germline V gene, CDR1 is DFQATT and CDR2 is SNEGSKA (reference sequence). The CDR3 totals 15 residues. The CDR3: CSARDNQGGGETQYF. The CDR3 DNA sequence: TGCAGTGCTAGAGATAATCAGGGCGGAGGAGAGACCCAGTACTTC.

This clonotype was counted only a few times. A much larger clone lies one base from this, so it may be a read error. V usage is TRBV5-1 and J usage is TRBJ2-2, with a possible D match to TRBD2 (5 bases). The CDR3 covers 15 residues. Germline V gene lookup returns CDR1 SGHRS and CDR2 YFSETQ. Here the CDR3 DNA reads TGCGCCAGCAGCCTACACCCGGAGAACACCGGGGAGCGGTTTTTT. As protein: CASSLHPENTGERFF.

This chain connects TRBV12-3 or TRBV12-4 to TRBJ1-1; 7 bases align to TRBD1. V shed 8 bases, J shed 1 base, and the junction held 7 bases outside the gene matches. The CDR3 loop spans 14 amino acids. The CDR3 DNA reads as TGTGCCAGCGGGTACAGGGGTCGGAACACTGAAGCTTTCTTT. Protein product: CASGYRGRNTEAFF.

This clonotype was detected many times. This chain joins TRBV12-3 or TRBV12-4 and TRBJ2-7; D tentatively reads TRBD1 or TRBD2 (5 bases each). Trimming pared 7 bases from V and 4 bases from J, leaving 17 bases between. The CDR3 contains 14 residues. CDR3 coding DNA: TGTGCCAGCAATGAGGGTTCGGGGCGGTACGAGCAGTACTTC. Translation: CASNEGSGRYEQYF.